This TCR beta chain was recovered during a study of graft-versus-host responses after intestinal transplantation. Study in general: Multivisceral, liver-intestinal, or isolated intestinal transplants were performed in recipients. Tacrolimus and steroids were given for roughly 3 years to all recipients after anti-thymocyte globulin induction.

Trimming cost V 6 bases and J 1 base, with 12 bases left between them. The CDR3 is made up of 13 amino acids. Germline assignment: CDR1 SQVTM and CDR2 ANQGSEA. Sequencing used immunoSEQ multiplex PCR; TCRdb keeps in-frame clones, though not all of them. The sample lists tens of thousands of clones; around 93% were seen once. In regard to this clone: No antigen is known for it.

The chain carries TRBV29-1 and TRBJ1-1; D uncertain. The source material was unstimulated CD8+ T cells sorted from spleen or lymph node cells, sampled before transplant. The source of this sequence is a human donor who was the organ donor for an intestinal transplant. CDR3 bases: TGCAGCGTGCCTCTTCCGGCGAACACTGAAGCTTTCTTT. Translating gives CSVPLPANTEAFF. Based on the CDR3 plus reference TRBV29-1 and TRBJ1-1, the full variable domain is SAVISQKPSRDICQRGTSLTIQCQVDSQVTMMFWYRQQPGQSLTLIATANQGSEATYESGFVIDKFPISRPNLTFSTLTVSNMSPEDSSIYLCSVPLPANTEAFFGQGTRLTVV.